This TCR beta chain was sequenced during a study of blood T cell repertoires in COVID-19. Participants' reported clinical history set cohort assignment. Cohort 3 donors were reported recovered after two negative PCRs, clearance, or symptom resolution. Original methodology: Quantification of nucleated cells was approximated via reference gene primer amplification. TCRdb's copy holds only in-frame clones and misses some; the assay was immunoSEQ multiplex PCR. D and trimming were read from the DNA, whereas the V and J calls and clone size are those reported in that table. This table has about 270,000 clones, 88% appearing once. The CDR3 sequence is 13 residues long. CDR1 and CDR2 (germline): SGDLS, YYNGEE. V gave up 4 bases and J gave up 4 bases, with 11 bases separating them.

The V gene is TRBV9, the J gene TRBJ1-1, with D possibly matching TRBD1 (6 bases). Sequencing used PBMCs or T cells enriched from blood (not recorded which). This clonotype was obtained from a woman aged 50 to 65 who had recovered from COVID-19. CDR3 nucleotides: TGTGCCAGCAGCCCCCTCAGGGGCACTGAAGCTTTCTTT. Translation gives CASSPLRGTEAFF.